This T cell receptor (beta chain) is from a study of T cells in pancreatic ductal adenocarcinoma (dated by TCRdb to 2016 to 2017). Some background on the complete study: To learn about the adaptive T-cell response arising naturally, investigators profiled where tumor-infiltrating CD8+ T cells, together with suppressive cells, were located within resected pancreatic ductal adenocarcinoma, how abundant they were, and what qualities they showed.

To note about this clone: The target of this receptor is not known. No base quality values were provided; no much bigger clone lies one nucleotide off.

Findings and caveats that apply to the study as a whole: Comparisons of clonality between tumor and blood may be biased because tumors are enriched in CD45RO+ effector T cells rather than naive T cells, which biases the comparison toward lower diversity. No significant difference in T-cell clonality was found between tumor and blood, with mean clonality of approximately 0.11 in tumors and approximately 0.07 in blood. Blood samples had more total productive templates and 6 to 8-fold more unique clonotypes than tumor samples. Because inoperable disease is present at presentation in most pancreatic cancer patients, the resected cohort was biased toward the minority with early-stage disease.

Pancreatic ductal adenocarcinoma patients who had undergone surgery without neoadjuvant therapy were selected. Peripheral blood was collected in heparin tubes, and PBMCs were isolated by histopaque density gradient and cryopreserved in approximately 9.4% DMSO. Genomic DNA was extracted from six or seven PBMC and 9 flash-frozen tumor specimens using the DNeasy Blood and Tissue Kit with Proteinase K and RNase treatment. Based on the germline V gene, the CDR1 and CDR2 sequences are SGHTA and FQGNSA. From the cysteine up to the phenylalanine, the CDR3 has a length of 14 residues. Only CDR3 DNA remains: 42 bases, in frame from the first base. Trimming costs V 3 bases and J 4 bases, and their ends lie 12 bases apart. TCR beta CDR3 regions were amplified from genomic DNA using the immunoSEQ hsTCRB kit. An Illumina HiSeq system was used to carry out high-throughput TRB CDR3 sequencing. The authors processed their data as follows. The immunoSEQ software was used to analyze sequencing reads, and nonproductive sequences containing premature stops or frame-shifts were excluded. To calculate repertoire clonality, Shannon entropy was normalized by log2 of the number of unique productive sequences, and that value was subtracted from one. TCRdb took over this immuneACCESS table, retaining in-frame rearrangements with V and J assigned. Such tables are incomplete; in checked studies, under half of the missing clones stem from an unresolved V gene, and the remainder is unexplained. V and J calls and clone size are given by that table; D and trimming were obtained from the DNA. Counted in this sample were around 94,000 clones; about 96% of them appeared once. In total, the top ten clones hold approximately 3.1% of the sample.

Sequencing was carried out using PBMCs. The TCR originated in a human donor with pancreatic ductal adenocarcinoma. This chain joins TRBV7-2 to TRBJ2-5; TRBD2 is a weak D gene call, 6 bases matching. The CDR3 reads CASSFDGSGETQYF. In nucleotides, the sequence is TGTGCCAGCAGCTTTGACGGGAGTGGAGAGACCCAGTACTTC. Here the CDR3 is joined to the reference TRBV7-2 and TRBJ2-5 genes, and the full variable domain is: GAGVSQSPSNKVTEKGKDVELRCDPISGHTALYWYRQSLGQGLEFLIYFQGNSAPDKSGLPSDRFSAERTGGSVSTLTIQRTQQEDSAVYLCASSFDGSGETQYFGPGTRLLVL.